The clone carrying this T cell receptor beta chain was seen just once. Clones were read by immunoSEQ multiplex PCR, and TCRdb kept only the in-frame ones, dropping some. The data show around 79,000 clones, with roughly 90% seen just once and around 0.24% held by the top ten. This sample stems from a study of technical replicates of blood from a few donors. Sequencing was performed on T cells isolated from PBMCs. This sequence originates from a human donor in good health.

CDR3 protein: CAWSWTGPTYEQYF. For the CDR3, the DNA is TGTGCCTGGTCATGGACAGGGCCAACCTACGAGCAGTACTTC. The gene calls are TRBV30 and TRBJ2-7; 8 nucleotides align to TRBD1. This CDR3 has 14 residues. Germline lookup yields CDR1 GTSNPN and CDR2 SVGIG (reference sequence). With 5 bases clipped from V and 2 bases from J, the junction kept 8 bases outside the gene matches.